This TCR beta chain comes out of a study of CD8 T cells in Susac syndrome. V was shortened by 0 bases and J by 4 bases, with 9 bases between the two germline ends. CDR1 and CDR2 (germline): SGHTA, FQGNSA. There are 14 residues in the CDR3. A quantity of roughly 0.5 to 1 ug RNA underwent reverse transcription using random hexamers. MiXCR, applied by TCRdb to the immunoSEQ multiplex PCR reads, yields one record per CDR3 protein. The sample holds about 130,000 distinct CDR3 sequences; nearly 95% are singletons and the top ten take around 0.12%. Specimen: CD4+ T cells from PBMCs. The rearrangement joins TRBV7-2 to TRBJ2-5, with no clear D. This receptor was taken from a human donor in good health. The CDR3 is CASSLAFGSETQYF. The CDR3 DNA follows: TGTGCCAGCAGCTTAGCCTTTGGGTCAGAGACCCAGTACTTC.